This is a list of T cell receptor beta chains from one sample in a study of blood T cells in healthy people across ages. TCRdb re-derived calls from the 5' RACE reads in MiXCR, one entry per CDR3 protein. The sample has approximately 940,000 distinct CDR3 sequences; roughly 52% are singletons. Source material: blood. The receptor set was obtained from a man in his thirties or forties in good health. CDR3s include the opening cysteine and the closing phenylalanine or tryptophan. A D gene is named only where the DNA matches it firmly. A row's size may be missing; if present it is once, few, many or a size class.

cdr3_aa cdr3_nt clone_size v_call d_call j_call
CSASSRVSNQPQHF TGCAGTGCTAGTAGCAGGGTCAGCAATCAGCCCCAGCATTTT - TRBV20-1 - TRBJ1-5
CASSHESNSAYEQYF TGTGCCAGCAGCCACGAGAGCAATAGCGCCTACGAGCAGTACTTC - TRBV7-2 - TRBJ2-7
CASSLEDGSYNEQFF TGTGCCAGCAGCTTAGAGGACGGATCCTACAATGAGCAGTTCTTC - TRBV7-8 - TRBJ2-1
CASTDGADTQYF TGTGCCAGCACAGACGGCGCAGATACGCAGTATTTT - TRBV6-1 - TRBJ2-3
CSARFPSSYNEQFF TGCAGTGCTAGATTCCCTAGCTCCTACAATGAGCAGTTCTTC - TRBV20-1 - TRBJ2-1
CASSPVGHDYEQYF TGTGCCAGCTCACCAGTGGGACATGACTACGAGCAGTACTTC many TRBV18 - TRBJ2-7
CAISEDGSSYNEQFF TGTGCCATCAGTGAGGACGGGAGCTCCTACAATGAGCAGTTCTTC few TRBV10-3 - TRBJ2-1
CSSPNKNIQYF TGCAGTAGCCCGAACAAAAACATTCAGTACTTC - TRBV20-1 - TRBJ2-4
CSADTGGVTDTQYF TGCAGTGCCGACACTGGCGGGGTCACAGATACGCAGTATTTT - TRBV20-1 - TRBJ2-3
CSALLTAGWANVLTF TGCAGCGCATTACTTACAGCGGGCTGGGCCAACGTCCTGACTTTC - TRBV29-1 - TRBJ2-6
CASSQDSGRRRETQYF TGTGCCAGCAGCCAAGACTCCGGCAGGAGGAGGGAGACCCAGTACTTC - TRBV4-2 - TRBJ2-5
CASSGQGKAYNEQFF TGTGCCAGCAGCGGACAGGGGAAAGCCTACAATGAGCAGTTCTTC - TRBV7-9 TRBD1 TRBJ2-1
CASRKGASDTQYF TGTGCCAGCAGGAAGGGGGCATCAGATACGCAGTATTTT - TRBV12-3/TRBV12-4 TRBD1 TRBJ2-3
CASSISPAEAFF TGTGCCAGCAGCATAAGTCCCGCTGAAGCTTTCTTT - TRBV7-2 - TRBJ1-1
CASTTSVNSDTQYF TGCGCCAGCACGACTAGCGTTAACTCAGATACGCAGTATTTT few TRBV4-1 TRBD2 TRBJ2-3
CASRARTGGYMNEQFF TGTGCCAGCAGGGCCAGGACAGGGGGCTATATGAATGAGCAGTTCTTC few TRBV27 TRBD1 TRBJ2-1
CASSQRQGGSYEQYF TGCGCCAGCAGCCAGCGACAGGGCGGCTCCTACGAGCAGTACTTC - TRBV4-1 TRBD1 TRBJ2-7
CATGRGTDTQYF TGCGCGACGGGGAGGGGCACAGATACGCAGTATTTT - TRBV12-3/TRBV12-4 TRBD2 TRBJ2-3
CSARIRFSDTIYF TGCAGTGCTAGAATCAGGTTCTCAGACACCATATATTTT few TRBV20-1 - TRBJ1-3
CAGSLEVNTEAFF TGTGCCGGCAGCTTAGAGGTGAACACTGAAGCTTTCTTT - TRBV7-9 - TRBJ1-1